The 22 T cell receptor beta chains below come from one sample, sequenced in a study of preoperative IRX-2 immunotherapy in early breast cancer (dated by TCRdb to between 2018 and 2021). The sample's treatment or condition label is to be understood as: preoperative locoregional IRX-2 cytokine immunotherapy. The library was obtained by the immunoSEQ multiplex PCR assay. This is the immuneACCESS table as TCRdb keeps it, with only in-frame sequences that have V and J called. A part of the clones is gone; compared with another copy, unresolved V genes explain less than half, and the rest is unexplained. In this sample the table shows around 25,000 clones, 70% to 90% of which occur a single time. The ten largest account for approximately 26% of the sample. The source material was tumor tissue, sampled after IRX-2 immunotherapy. The receptors here all came from a human donor with breast cancer.

The CDR3 region has the DNA TGTGCCAGCAGTTCGGAGGATCTTTTCACTGAAGCTTTCTTT. Protein product: CASSSEDLFTEAFF. This sequence joins TRBV2 and TRBJ1-1; D remains unclear. V was cut by 5 bases and J by 4 bases, with 14 bases left in between. The CDR3 is made up of 14 amino acids. Germline CDR1 reads SNHLY; CDR2 reads FYNNEI.

The chain combines TRBV10-1 with TRBJ2-3; D is possibly TRBD1 (5 bases). V was shortened by 6 bases and J by 0 bases, with 7 bases between the two germline ends. There are 13 residues in the CDR3. In germline, CDR1 is WNHNN, CDR2 SYGVQD (reference sequence). The CDR3 is CASRAGSTDTQYF. The DNA for the CDR3 is TGCGCCAGCAGGGCAGGGAGCACAGATACGCAGTATTTT.

Comment on this clone: Other DNA sequences of this sample code for an identical CDR3. This chain links TRBV21-1 with TRBJ2-5; the table names TRBD2, a call not compared with the DNA. TRBV21-1 is a known pseudogene. CDR3 size: 14 residues. Here the CDR3 reads CASGSGAEQETQYF. CDR3 coding DNA: TGTGCCAGCGGCAGCGGGGCAGAACAAGAGACCCAGTACTTC.

The chain employs TRBV19 and TRBJ2-2; possibly TRBD1 for D (5 bases). Trimming took 10 bases from V and 1 from J, leaving 10 bases between them. Germline V CDR1 and CDR2: LNHDA, SQIVND (reference sequence). The CDR3 is 13 amino acids. Here the CDR3 reads CATLQENTGELFF. CDR3 nucleotide sequence: TGTGCCACACTACAGGAGAACACCGGGGAGCTGTTTTTT.

As DNA, the CDR3 is TGTGCCAGCAGTTTGGGGGTAACGAACACCGGGGAGCTGTTTTTT. This translates into CASSLGVTNTGELFF. The chain employs TRBV27 and TRBJ2-2; D might be TRBD1 or TRBD2, each matching 5 bases. Germline V gives CDR1 MNHEY, CDR2 SMNVEV (reference sequence). Trimming cost V 3 bases and J 0 bases, with 8 bases left between them. The CDR3 has 15 residues.

The V and J genes are TRBV18 and TRBJ2-5; 7 bases are shared with TRBD2. The CDR3 totals 15 residues. After removal of 3 bases from V and 2 bases from J, the junction contained 6 bases not matched to a gene. Germline CDR1 reads KGHSH; CDR2 reads LQKENI. CDR3 sequence (DNA): TGTGCCAGCTCACCGCAGCGGGGTGGACAAGAGACCCAGTACTTC. It is translated as CASSPQRGGQETQYF. The variable domain in full, with the rest retrieved from reference TRBV18 and TRBJ2-5, is NAGVMQNPRHLVRRRGQEARLRCSPMKGHSHVYWYRQLPEEGLKFMVYLQKENIIDESGMPKERFSAEFPKEGPSILRIQQVVRGDSAAYFCASSPQRGGQETQYFGPGTRLLVL.

This clone was seen a few times. The chain recombines TRBV4-1 with TRBJ1-5, with unresolved D. Between the trimmed V and J ends, which lost 4 bases and 1 base, there was a span of 11 bases. The CDR3 consists of 15 residues. Germline V CDR1 and CDR2: MGHRA, YSYEKL. This CDR3 is CASSLMPGSNQPQHF. The CDR3 bases are TGCGCCAGCAGCCTCATGCCTGGGAGCAATCAGCCCCAGCATTTT.

The chain couples TRBV25-1 to TRBJ2-7, with D possibly matching TRBD2 (5 bases). V was clipped by 8 bases and J by 3 bases, with 11 bases between them. Germline V gene data show CDR1 as MGHDK and CDR2 as SYGVNS. The CDR3 has 12 amino acids. The CDR3 region has the DNA TGTGCCAGCCGGACTTCCCTCTACGAGCAGTACGTC. Translated: CASRTSLYEQYV.

The rearrangement joins TRBV18 to TRBJ1-1; D unclear. V shed 0 bases and J shed 4 bases, with 9 bases lying between them. This CDR3 contains 14 residues. Germline assignment: CDR1 KGHSH and CDR2 LQKENI. The CDR3 protein is CASSPPRRATEAFF. For the CDR3, the DNA is TGTGCCAGCTCACCACCGAGAAGGGCCACTGAAGCTTTCTTT.

Written as DNA, the CDR3 is TGTGCCAGCAGCAGCGGGACTAGTTGGTACAATGAGCAGTTCTTC. This translates into CASSSGTSWYNEQFF. This chain connects TRBV7-8 to TRBJ2-1; 8 nucleotides line up with TRBD2. Germline V gives CDR1 SGHVS, CDR2 FQNEAQ. V lost 5 bases and J lost 4; bases outside the gene matches: 7. CDR3 length: 15 residues.

The chain couples TRBV14 to TRBJ1-2; 7 positions agree with TRBD1. The CDR3 consists of 14 residues. V dropped 6 bases and J dropped 4; count of bases not matched to a gene: 8. Per germline, CDR1 SGHDN and CDR2 FVKESK. The CDR3 here is CASSQTGTGYGYTF. The CDR3 DNA sequence: TGTGCCAGCAGTCAGACAGGGACGGGCTATGGCTACACCTTC.

This chain joins TRBV5-1 and TRBJ2-1; no firm D call. Germline V CDR1 and CDR2: SGHRS, YFSETQ. Deletions cut 7 bases from V and 9 bases from J, with 14 bases between. The CDR3 has 12 residues. The CDR3, as DNA: TGCGCCAGCCGTACGATTCCCTCTGAGCAGTTCTTC. Translation: CASRTIPSEQFF. The whole variable domain, filled in from reference TRBV5-1 and TRBJ2-1, reads KAGVTQTPRYLIKTRGQQVTLSCSPISGHRSVSWYQQTPGQGLQFLFEYFSETQRNKGNFPGRFSGRQFSNSRSEMNVSTLELGDSALYLCASRTIPSEQFFGPGTRLTVL.

This chain uses TRBV5-4 with TRBJ2-5; TRBD1 matches at 7 bases. The germline CDR1 and CDR2 sequences are SGHNT and YYREEE (reference sequence). J was trimmed by 4 bases and V by 4 bases; bases with no gene match: 7. CDR3 length equals 14 residues. Written as DNA, the CDR3 is TGTGCCAGCAGCCAGGACAGGAATGGAGAGACCCAGTACTTC. Its translation is CASSQDRNGETQYF.

This clone has just a few counts. This sequence joins TRBV28 and TRBJ2-1, with TRBD2 matching 10 bases. V dropped 3 bases and J dropped 7; count of bases not matched to a gene: 18. CDR3 size: 19 residues. Germline V gene sequence: CDR1 MDHEN, CDR2 SYDVKM. CDR3 residues: CASSFSDPRAGGFENEQFF. As DNA, the CDR3 is TGTGCCAGCAGTTTTTCGGATCCCCGAGCGGGGGGGTTTGAGAATGAGCAGTTCTTC.

The chain carries TRBV7-5 and TRBJ2-5; the table's TRBD2 call for D was not verified on the DNA. TRBV7-5 corresponds to a pseudogene. The CDR3 covers 14 residues. In DNA, the CDR3 is TGTGCCAGAAGCTCGCTCGGGAACCGGGAGACCCAGTACTTC. Protein: CARSSLGNRETQYF.

The gene calls are TRBV5-1 and TRBJ1-2; TRBD1 agrees at 9 bases. V lost 8 bases, J lost 2 bases, and 16 bases stayed unmatched. The CDR3 loop spans 17 amino acids. Germline assignment: CDR1 SGHRS and CDR2 YFSETQ. The CDR3 sequence: CASKQGAEVMSNYGYTF. CDR3 sequence (DNA): TGCGCCAGTAAACAGGGGGCTGAGGTTATGTCCAACTATGGCTACACCTTC.

By share, this clone ranks as medium-sized. The chain combines TRBV10-3 with TRBJ1-6, with TRBD1 as a possible D gene (5 bases). The length of the CDR3 is 19 residues. Germline assignment: CDR1 ENHRY and CDR2 SYGVKD. V lost 0 bases and J lost 5, with 20 bases in between. This chain's CDR3 is CAISESWARAVKDNSPLHF. The CDR3 DNA follows: TGTGCCATCAGTGAGTCCTGGGCCAGGGCCGTCAAAGATAATTCACCCCTCCACTTT.

This clone was recorded only once. The chain joins TRBV27 to TRBJ2-5; D not certain. In germline, CDR1 is MNHEY, CDR2 SMNVEV (reference sequence). This CDR3 region has 13 residues. Between the trimmed V and J ends, which lost 6 bases and 0 bases, there was a span of 8 bases. Here the CDR3 DNA reads TGTGCCAGCAGAATTAGGAACCAAGAGACCCAGTACTTC. Residues: CASRIRNQETQYF.

The chain employs TRBV4-1 and TRBJ1-1; D gene unclear. The CDR3 is made up of 13 amino acids. V was cut by 2 bases and J by 5 bases, with 9 bases left in between. Per germline, CDR1 MGHRA and CDR2 YSYEKL. CDR3 bases: TGCGCCAGCAGCCAATTACGGAGAACTGAAGCTTTCTTT. Its translation: CASSQLRRTEAFF.

The gene calls are TRBV4-2 and TRBJ1-6; tentative D call: TRBD1 (5 bases). Germline CDR1 is LGHNA and CDR2 is YNFKEQ. V lost 0 bases, J lost 5 bases, and 26 bases lay in between. CDR3 size: 21 residues. CDR3 residues: CASSQDWQGKPPLRDNSPLHF. Written as DNA, the CDR3 is TGTGCCAGCAGCCAAGATTGGCAGGGAAAGCCTCCCCTAAGAGATAATTCACCCCTCCACTTT.

This chain connects TRBV15 to TRBJ2-3, with unresolved D. The CDR3 is made up of 15 amino acids. V was trimmed by 0 bases and J by 2 bases, leaving 9 bases between them. CDR1 and CDR2 (germline): LNHNV, YYDKDF (reference sequence). The CDR3: CATSRDRPPTDTQYF. The CDR3 DNA reads TGTGCCACCAGCAGAGATCGACCACCCACAGATACGCAGTATTTT.

V is TRBV12-5 and J is TRBJ1-6; tentatively, D is TRBD1 (5 bases). Trimming pared 0 bases from V and 10 bases from J, leaving 13 bases between. This CDR3 spans 15 amino acids. CDR1 is LGHNT, CDR2 FRNRAP, per germline. CDR3 sequence: CASGLVGGVGSPLHF. The CDR3 DNA follows: TGTGCTAGTGGTTTGGTTGGAGGGGTAGGCTCACCCCTCCACTTT.